One sample yielded the 30 T cell receptor beta chains listed below, sequenced in a study of CXCR3-negative and CXCR3-positive naive CD8 T cells. The authors prepared UMI-labeled TRB cDNA libraries by 5' RACE. TCRdb re-called the 5' RACE reads and catalogs CDR3 proteins one per entry, DNA excluded. Here the sample table reports over 100,000 distinct CDR3 sequences. The sample consisted of naive CXCR3- CD8+ T cells from blood. Stated subset: CD45RO-CCR7+CD27+CD95- naive CD8+ T cells lacking CXCR3 (TNR3-). The origin of the receptors is a human donor in good health. Some clones in this sample may be carry-over from other donors' samples.

The chain couples TRBV6-5 to TRBJ2-2; TCRdb's D call, TRBD1, is unchecked because there is no DNA. The V gene's germline CDR1 is MNHEY and CDR2 SVGAGI. The CDR3 extends over 14 amino acids. The CDR3 loop reads CASSSDPGTGELFF.

The chain uses TRBV7-9 and TRBJ2-1. The germline CDR1 and CDR2 sequences are SEHNR and FQNEAQ (reference sequence). CDR3 size: 13 residues. The CDR3 spells CASSASGKGEQFF.

The CDR3 spells CASSIGLAGGSYEQYF. The rearrangement uses TRBV6-6 and TRBJ2-7; TCRdb proposes TRBD2, but this gene call is untestable without DNA. There are 16 residues in the CDR3. Germline V gene data show CDR1 as MNHNY and CDR2 as SVGAGI (reference sequence).

The V call is TRBV27, the J call TRBJ2-3. Germline V gives CDR1 MNHEY, CDR2 SMNVEV (reference sequence). The CDR3 spans 13 residues. The chain's CDR3 is CASSSSGADTQYF.

The chain combines TRBV7-6 with TRBJ2-1; TCRdb outputs TRBD2, but without DNA this stays unchecked. The CDR3 loop spans 16 amino acids. CDR1 is SGHVS and CDR2 is FNYEAQ in the germline V gene. CDR3 sequence reads: CASRLVGGGRPNEQFF. The full variable domain, with the rest looked up from reference TRBV7-6 and TRBJ2-1, is GAGVSQSPRYKVTKRGQDVALRCDPISGHVSLYWYRQALGQGPEFLTYFNYEAQQDKSGLPNDRFSAERPEGSISTLTIQRTEQRDSAMYRCASRLVGGGRPNEQFFGPGTRLTVL.

This sequence joins TRBV15 and TRBJ2-7. There are 15 residues in the CDR3. Germline-derived CDR1 and CDR2 are LNHNV and YYDKDF (reference sequence). The CDR3: CATSRDLEGSNEQYF.

This sequence joins TRBV9 and TRBJ2-7; TCRdb's D gene call, TRBD1, goes unchecked for lack of DNA. From germline, CDR1 is SGDLS and CDR2 YYNGEE. The CDR3 contains 14 residues. CDR3 in amino acids: CASSVGGQVYEQYF.

The chain uses TRBV28 and TRBJ2-3; the TCRdb call, TRBD1, lacks DNA for checking. There are 16 residues in the CDR3. Germline values: CDR1 MDHEN, CDR2 SYDVKM. The CDR3 is CASSLLGFQGGDTQYF.

The J gene is TRBJ2-3, the V gene TRBV28. CDR3 length equals 15 residues. Germline-derived CDR1 and CDR2 are MDHEN and SYDVKM. This CDR3 reads CASSLWGTSTDTQYF.

V is TRBV10-3 and J is TRBJ1-1; without DNA, the TCRdb call of TRBD1 cannot be checked. The CDR3 is made up of 14 amino acids. Germline lookup yields CDR1 ENHRY and CDR2 SYGVKD. CDR3 protein: CAISGRDLNTEAFF.

The chain recombines TRBV5-1 with TRBJ2-1; the TRBD1 assignment by TCRdb is unverifiable without DNA. Germline V gene data show CDR1 as SGHRS and CDR2 as YFSETQ. The CDR3 extends over 14 amino acids. This CDR3 reads CASSTRDSNNEQFF.

The chain links TRBV25-1 to TRBJ2-5. The CDR3 is 12 amino acids. CDR1 is MGHDK, CDR2 SYGVNS, per germline. This CDR3 reads CASSECGETQYF.

The chain uses TRBV20-1 and TRBJ2-7; TCRdb lists TRBD1, though no DNA is available to test this call. The CDR3 length is 12 residues. Germline V gives CDR1 DFQATT, CDR2 SNEGSKA (reference sequence). This CDR3 is CSARYYREEQYF.

The chain employs TRBV4-1 and TRBJ2-1. The V gene's germline CDR1 is MGHRA and CDR2 YSYEKL. The CDR3 length is 16 residues. The CDR3 loop reads CASSQEPSYSGNEQFF.

The chain combines TRBV25-1 with TRBJ1-1; the TCRdb call, TRBD1, lacks DNA for checking. CDR1 MGHDK and CDR2 SYGVNS come from the germline V gene. The CDR3 covers 13 residues. CDR3 loop: CASRRGPGTEAFF.

This CDR3 is CAISDKSYEQYF. V and J are TRBV10-3 and TRBJ2-7. CDR3 size: 12 residues. CDR1 ENHRY and CDR2 SYGVKD come from the germline V gene.

The chain employs TRBV5-1 and TRBJ1-6. CDR1 SGHRS and CDR2 YFSETQ come from the germline V gene. The CDR3 covers 15 residues. The CDR3 loop is CAILEYRGPNSPLHF.

The chain employs TRBV14 and TRBJ2-5; absent DNA, TCRdb's TRBD1 call cannot be checked. Germline assignment: CDR1 SGHDN and CDR2 FVKESK. CDR3 length: 15 residues. The chain's CDR3 is CASSPGQGQHGTQYF.

The chain joins TRBV7-9 to TRBJ2-7; TCRdb names TRBD2, which stays unverified in the absence of DNA. This CDR3 has 16 residues. Germline-derived CDR1 and CDR2 are SEHNR and FQNEAQ (reference sequence). The CDR3 protein is CASSTGLPNAGYEQYF.

The chain carries TRBV20-1 and TRBJ2-5; no DNA is available, so the TRBD1 call from TCRdb remains unchecked. The CDR3 is 14 amino acids. In germline, CDR1 is DFQATT, CDR2 SNEGSKA (reference sequence). CDR3: CSAAGQGVMETQYF.

The gene calls are TRBV29-1 and TRBJ2-7; as DNA is missing, the TRBD1 call by TCRdb cannot be tested. The CDR3 length is 14 residues. Germline V lookup: CDR1 SQVTM, CDR2 ANQGSEA. The CDR3: CSVVQQESSYEQYF.

This chain connects TRBV19 to TRBJ2-1; TCRdb's D call of TRBD1 is untestable without DNA. Germline V gives CDR1 LNHDA, CDR2 SQIVND (reference sequence). The CDR3 sequence is 17 residues long. The CDR3 loop is CASSLTSSPRAYNEQFF. Complete variable domain (other parts from reference TRBV19 and TRBJ2-1): DGGITQSPKYLFRKEGQNVTLSCEQNLNHDAMYWYRQDPGQGLRLIYYSQIVNDFQKGDIAEGYSVSREKKESFPLTVTSAQKNPTAFYLCASSLTSSPRAYNEQFFGPGTRLTVL.

The rearrangement uses TRBV14 and TRBJ2-3; TCRdb proposes TRBD1, but this gene call is untestable without DNA. The CDR3 has 15 residues. CDR1 SGHDN and CDR2 FVKESK come from the germline V gene. CDR3 loop: CASSQVRGGTDTQYF.

This rearrangement joins TRBV7-9 to TRBJ1-1; TCRdb designates TRBD1, a call that cannot be tested without DNA. Germline V gene data show CDR1 as SEHNR and CDR2 as FQNEAQ (reference sequence). This CDR3 contains 15 residues. This CDR3 is CASIPQQGFNTEAFF. The full variable domain, its missing parts supplied by reference TRBV7-9 and TRBJ1-1, is DTGVSQNPRHKITKRGQNVTFRCDPISEHNRLYWYRQTLGQGPEFLTYFQNEAQLEKSRLLSDRFSAERPKGSFSTLEIQRTEQGDSAMYLCASIPQQGFNTEAFFGQGTRLTVV.

This chain joins TRBV7-3 and TRBJ1-1; TCRdb's D call of TRBD1 is untestable without DNA. Germline-derived CDR1 and CDR2 are SGHTA and FQGTGA. The CDR3 consists of 16 residues. Here the CDR3 reads CASSLDRGEGNTEAFF.

The chain recombines TRBV5-4 with TRBJ2-7; no DNA is available, so the TRBD1 call from TCRdb remains unchecked. Germline-derived CDR1 and CDR2 are SGHNT and YYREEE (reference sequence). The CDR3 length is 14 residues. CDR3 loop: CASSYTGGPYEQYF.

The chain recombines TRBV20-1 with TRBJ2-7; TCRdb reports TRBD2, a call that lacks DNA to check it against. The CDR3 extends over 13 amino acids. Germline assignment: CDR1 DFQATT and CDR2 SNEGSKA (reference sequence). CDR3: CSGATGTSYEQYF.

This chain joins TRBV6-6 and TRBJ2-1. The CDR3 length is 13 residues. Germline V gene lookup returns CDR1 MNHNY and CDR2 SVGAGI (reference sequence). The chain's CDR3 is CASSYQSHNEQFF.

CDR3 region: CASSSTGEPYEQYF. This chain uses TRBV7-8 with TRBJ2-7; TCRdb returns TRBD1, unconfirmable since there is no DNA. Looked up from germline, CDR1 is SGHVS and CDR2 is FQNEAQ. The CDR3 loop spans 14 amino acids.

The chain uses TRBV27 and TRBJ2-5; the D call of TRBD2 rests on TCRdb alone, since no DNA is present to check it. The CDR3 length is 16 residues. Germline CDR1 is MNHEY and CDR2 is SMNVEV (reference sequence). CDR3 region: CASREREGLGIETQYF.